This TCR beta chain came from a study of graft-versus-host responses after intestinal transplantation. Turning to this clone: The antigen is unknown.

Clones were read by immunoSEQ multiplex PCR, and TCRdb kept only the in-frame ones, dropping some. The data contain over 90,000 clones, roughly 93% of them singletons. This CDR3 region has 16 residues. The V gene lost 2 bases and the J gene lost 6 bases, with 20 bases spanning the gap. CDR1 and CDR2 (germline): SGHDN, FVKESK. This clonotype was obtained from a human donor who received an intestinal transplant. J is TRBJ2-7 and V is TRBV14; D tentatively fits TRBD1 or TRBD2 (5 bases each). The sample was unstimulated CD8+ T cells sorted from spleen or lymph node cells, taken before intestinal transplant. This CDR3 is CASSQPDGAPLSEQYF. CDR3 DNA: TGTGCCAGCAGCCAACCCGACGGGGCACCCCTTAGCGAGCAGTACTTC.